This T cell receptor beta chain was identified in a study of T cells in Graves' hyperthyroidism and ophthalmopathy. RNA transcripts provided the source from which TCR beta CDR3 regions were amplified. Researchers ran a first-round RT-PCR on the TCR CDR3 using the HTBI primer set. MiXCR, run by TCRdb on the multiplex PCR reads, gives a single entry per CDR3 protein. The data show roughly 600,000 distinct CDR3 sequences, roughly 15% seen once. Diagnosis relied on clinical symptoms, serum thyroxine and TRAb, thyroid ultrasound and orbital computed tomography. The PBMCs had their origin in 10 ml of fresh peripheral blood. Overall study findings and caveats: Ophthalmopathy stood apart from stable hyperthyroidism in a 13 V-J model. Among clonotypes expanded in thyroid above 0.001, most were also found in blood.

This clonotype came up many times. Antigen: not known. Germline V gene data show CDR1 as SGHTA and CDR2 as FQGTGA. The CDR3 extends over 13 amino acids. V was cut by 4 bases and J by 4 bases, with 8 bases left in between. The gene calls are TRBV7-3 and TRBJ2-1; D unresolved. This sequence was found in a woman aged 45-60 years with Graves' ophthalmopathy. The sample comprised blood. CDR3 sequence reads: CASSSREYNEQFF. DNA for the CDR3: TGTGCCAGCAGCTCCAGAGAGTACAATGAGCAGTTCTTC. The whole variable domain, filled in from reference TRBV7-3 and TRBJ2-1, reads GAGVSQTPSNKVTEKGKYVELRCDPISGHTALYWYRQSLGQGPEFLIYFQGTGAADDSGLPNDRFFAVRPEGSVSTLKIQRTERGDSAVYLCASSSREYNEQFFGPGTRLTVL.